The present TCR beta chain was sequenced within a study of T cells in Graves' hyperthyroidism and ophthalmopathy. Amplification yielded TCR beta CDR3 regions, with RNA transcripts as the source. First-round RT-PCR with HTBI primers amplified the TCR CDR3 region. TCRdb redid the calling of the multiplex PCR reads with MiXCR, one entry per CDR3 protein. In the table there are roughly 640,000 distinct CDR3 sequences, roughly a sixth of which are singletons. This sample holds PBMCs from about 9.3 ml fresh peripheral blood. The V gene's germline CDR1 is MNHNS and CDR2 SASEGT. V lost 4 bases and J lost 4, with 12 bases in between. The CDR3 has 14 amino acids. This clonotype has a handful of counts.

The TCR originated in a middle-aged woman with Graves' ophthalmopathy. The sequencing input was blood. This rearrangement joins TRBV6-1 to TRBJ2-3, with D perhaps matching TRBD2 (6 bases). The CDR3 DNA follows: TGTGCCAGCAGTGGCGGGGATGGGGCAGATACGCAGTATTTT. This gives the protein CASSGGDGADTQYF.